This T cell receptor (beta chain) was retrieved from a study of CD8+ T cells in alopecia areata. Study-wide points: Lesional scalp, notably in alopecia totalis/universalis, had clonality above that of normal scalp. Tissue-resident alphabeta T cells belonging to normal skin likewise get sequenced within scalp specimens. Patients showed less clear TCR sequence sharing than mice, possibly partly because of HLA diversity.

The authors extracted RNA and reverse transcribed it into cDNA as the sequencing template. TCRdb keeps only in-frame clones here, not all; method: immunoSEQ multiplex PCR. The sample lists roughly 100,000 clones; approximately 60% were seen once. CDR1 is SGHRS and CDR2 is YFSETQ in the germline V gene. The CDR3 is 15 amino acids. Trimming removed 4 bases from V and 4 bases from J, with 15 bases in between. Details on this clone: Its antigen is currently unknown.

PBMCs, the starting material, were the source of sorted CD4+ and CD8+ T cells. The V gene is TRBV5-1, the J gene TRBJ1-5; D is uncertain. This clonotype was sampled from a human donor in good health. Material for sequencing was CD4+ T cells sorted from blood. The CDR3 protein is CASSPDGYTNQPQHF. For the CDR3, the DNA is TGCGCCAGCAGCCCGGATGGGTACACTAATCAGCCCCAGCATTTT.